These 29 T cell receptor beta chains were sequenced from one sample in a study of T-cell reconstitution after alpha-beta-depleted transplantation in children. Unique molecular identifiers were incorporated during preparation of the TCRbeta library. TCRdb itself ran the PCR reads through MiXCR, one entry per CDR3 protein. The sample records fewer than 550,000 distinct CDR3 sequences, roughly 11% being singletons. The source was PBMCs, mostly from graft donor cells, collected 180 days after TCRalphabeta/CD19-depleted stem cell transplant. These receptors originate from a female patient between 2 and 15 years old who had a stem cell transplant for aplastic anemia, so the T cells may come from the graft donor.

This clonotype has more than one count but fewer than ten. The rearrangement uses TRBV15 and TRBJ2-7, with 7 nucleotides matching TRBD2. This CDR3 spans 16 amino acids. Trimming took 1 base from V and 5 from J; bases not matched to a gene: 11. CDR1 and CDR2 (germline): LNHNV, YYDKDF (reference sequence). CDR3 bases: TGTGCCACCAGCAGAGTCCCCCTGGGGGGGAGGAACGAGCAGTACGTC. This encodes CATSRVPLGGRNEQYV.

This clonotype was found a few times. The J gene is TRBJ2-7, the V gene TRBV10-3; D gene uncertain. This CDR3 is 12 amino acids long. Trimming stripped 7 bases from V and 4 bases from J, with 11 bases between. Germline V gives CDR1 ENHRY, CDR2 SYGVKD. The CDR3 sequence: CAINQAEYEQYV. Written as DNA, the CDR3 is TGTGCCATCAATCAAGCTGAGTACGAGCAGTACGTC.

This clonotype showed up just a few times. The V gene is TRBV2, the J gene TRBJ2-3; 7 nucleotides agree with TRBD2. Germline trimming cut 6 bases from V and 8 bases from J; bases unmatched to any gene: 11. The CDR3 covers 14 residues. The V gene's germline CDR1 is SNHLY and CDR2 FYNNEI. The CDR3 DNA is TGTGCCAGCAGGACCGGGACTACCCCCGGTACGCAGTATTTT. This codes for CASRTGTTPGTQYF. The whole variable domain, remainder taken from reference TRBV2 and TRBJ2-3, is EPEVTQTPSHQVTQMGQEVILRCVPISNHLYFYWYRQILGQKVEFLVSFYNNEISEKSEIFDDQFSVERPDGSNFTLKIRSTKLEDSAMYFCASRTGTTPGTQYFGPGTRLTVL.

CDR3 amino acids: CSASGGFDVGNQPQHF. The CDR3 DNA sequence: TGCAGTGCTAGTGGAGGGTTCGATGTGGGCAATCAGCCCCAGCATTTT. This chain links TRBV20-1 with TRBJ1-5; no clear D gene. Germline V CDR1 and CDR2: DFQATT, SNEGSKA (reference sequence). The CDR3 has 16 residues. V dropped 3 bases and J dropped 2 bases, with 17 bases sitting between them.

The table lists this clonotype with many counts. This chain uses TRBV6-2 or TRBV6-3 with TRBJ2-7; D is unclear. Trimming took 6 bases from V and 4 from J, leaving 10 bases between them. This CDR3 is 12 amino acids long. Germline CDR1 MNHEY, CDR2 SVGEGT. CDR3 loop: CASSFYRYEQYF. The CDR3, as DNA: TGTGCCAGCAGCTTCTATAGGTACGAGCAGTACTTC.

This clonotype has only a few counts. The chain combines TRBV7-2 with TRBJ2-3; TRBD2 agrees at 9 bases. Looked up from germline, CDR1 is SGHTA and CDR2 is FQGNSA. There are 15 residues in the CDR3. J gave up 4 bases and V 4 bases, and 6 bases lay outside the gene matches. In DNA form, the CDR3 reads TGTGCCAGCAGCTCAGTAGCGGGAGTCCCAGATACGCAGTATTTT. It is translated as CASSSVAGVPDTQYF.

The V gene is TRBV28, the J gene TRBJ2-7; a weak D match, TRBD1 (5 bases). Germline lookup yields CDR1 MDHEN and CDR2 SYDVKM. With 6 bases removed from V and 0 bases from J, the gap between germline ends came to 24 bases. The CDR3 length is 18 residues. The CDR3 region has the DNA TGTGCCAGCAGCCCCTTACAGGTCCGCCCCTTAAGCTCCTACGAGCAGTACTTC. This codes for CASSPLQVRPLSSYEQYF.

In this sample, this clonotype turned up a few times. The V gene is TRBV7-6, the J gene TRBJ2-2, with a possible D match to TRBD2 (5 bases). The CDR3 runs to 15 residues. V was trimmed by 5 bases and J by 7 bases, leaving 17 bases between them. Germline loops: CDR1 SGHVS, CDR2 FNYEAQ. The CDR3 reads CASSPTSGNGGELFF. DNA for the CDR3: TGTGCCAGCAGCCCAACTAGTGGGAACGGCGGGGAGCTGTTTTTT.

Notes on this clonotype: This clone may be a read error of a much larger clone one base away. V usage is TRBV3-1 and J usage is TRBJ2-1; 13 positions agree with TRBD2. The germline V gene encodes CDR1 LGHDT and CDR2 YNNKEL (reference sequence). V gave up 4 bases and J gave up 7 bases; unmatched junction bases: 10. CDR3 size: 17 residues. CDR3 in DNA: TGTGCCAGCAGCCTTCAACTAGCGGGAGGGCCGGGGAATGAGCAGTTCTTC. Translated: CASSLQLAGGPGNEQFF.

The chain joins TRBV7-8 to TRBJ2-1; no definite D call. The CDR3 has 17 amino acids. Germline CDR1 SGHVS, CDR2 FQNEAQ. The ends were cut back, 6 bases at V and 0 bases at J, with 18 bases in the middle. The chain's CDR3 is CASRIQHRASSYNEQFF. The DNA of the CDR3 is TGTGCCAGCAGAATCCAACATCGGGCCTCCTCCTACAATGAGCAGTTCTTC.

This clonotype occurred a few times. The V and J genes are TRBV9 and TRBJ2-5; TRBD2 agrees at 7 bases. The CDR3 has 13 amino acids. The V gene end was trimmed by 0 bases and the J gene end by 5 bases; junction bases not matched to a gene: 1. Germline CDR1 reads SGDLS; CDR2 reads YYNGEE. CDR3 protein: CASSVVGGETQYF. The CDR3 DNA follows: TGTGCCAGCAGCGTAGTCGGGGGGGAGACCCAGTACTTC.

This clonotype was seen only a few times. The chain links TRBV28 to TRBJ2-7; D possibly corresponds to TRBD1 (6 bases). This CDR3 comprises 12 residues. Trimming pared 6 bases from V and 6 bases from J, leaving 12 bases between. CDR1 and CDR2 (germline): MDHEN, SYDVKM. The DNA of the CDR3 is TGTGCCAGCAGGGCACAGGGTAGCGAGCAGTACGTC. Its protein product is CASRAQGSEQYV.

This clonotype was observed a handful of times. The gene calls are TRBV10-3 and TRBJ2-7; D unclear. This CDR3 comprises 12 residues. V was pared by 7 bases and J by 0 bases, with 7 bases between. Germline lookup yields CDR1 ENHRY and CDR2 SYGVKD. CDR3 sequence (DNA): TGTGCCATCAAAGGTAGCTCCTACGAGCAGTACTTC. Amino acid sequence: CAIKGSSYEQYF.

The chain is built from TRBV5-1 and TRBJ2-6, with D possibly TRBD2 on 5 matching bases. Germline V gene lookup returns CDR1 SGHRS and CDR2 YFSETQ. The CDR3 is made up of 19 amino acids. V was shortened by 4 bases and J by 0 bases, with 20 bases between the two germline ends. CDR3 in amino acids: CASSPTRQAPLSGANVLTF. CDR3 in DNA: TGCGCCAGCAGCCCCACTAGGCAGGCCCCCCTCTCTGGGGCCAACGTCCTGACTTTC.

This clonotype showed up just a few times. Here the CDR3 DNA reads TGTGCCAGCAGTTACGAAGGGACTAGCGGGAGGTTGTATGAGCAGTTCTTC. Its translation: CASSYEGTSGRLYEQFF. The genes are TRBV6-2 or TRBV6-3 and TRBJ2-1; 15 bases agree with TRBD2. CDR1 MNHEY and CDR2 SVGEGT come from the germline V gene. J gave up 8 bases and V 2 bases, and 7 bases lay outside the gene matches. This CDR3 has 17 amino acids.

This chain links TRBV2 with TRBJ2-1; 10 bases are shared with TRBD2. Germline CDR1 and CDR2: SNHLY and FYNNEI. Trimming took 7 bases from V and 6 from J; bases not matched to a gene: 9. The CDR3 is made up of 15 amino acids. The CDR3 DNA reads TGTGCCAGCATCTCTAGCGGGAGTTTGGGCAATGAGCAGTTCTTC. Protein product: CASISSGSLGNEQFF.

The sample holds a few counts of this clonotype. The CDR3 coding sequence is TGCAGCGTTGAAGTGGGGCCGGACAGGGATAATCGGAGAGAGCAGTACTTC. It codes for CSVEVGPDRDNRREQYF. This chain connects TRBV29-1 to TRBJ2-7; 8 positions agree with TRBD1. This CDR3 is 17 amino acids long. Germline V gene data show CDR1 as SQVTM and CDR2 as ANQGSEA. Unmatched junction bases numbered 18, after V lost 1 base and J lost 7 bases.

There are a few counts of this clonotype. The chain couples TRBV9 to TRBJ2-2, with D possibly TRBD2 on 6 matching bases. The CDR3 loop spans 19 amino acids. Germline CDR1 reads SGDLS; CDR2 reads YYNGEE. Trimming shortened V by 4 bases and J by 2 bases, and 24 bases separated the two germline ends. CDR3 nucleotide sequence: TGTGCCAGCAGCTTTCGACTAGTGCGGGACCCAAATAACACCGGGGAGCTGTTTTTT. It is translated as CASSFRLVRDPNNTGELFF.

With respect to this clonotype: A much larger clonotype is one base distant, so this may be a read error. V usage is TRBV7-2 and J usage is TRBJ1-1, with D perhaps matching TRBD1 (5 bases). This CDR3 has 16 residues. Germline values: CDR1 SGHTA, CDR2 FQGNSA. The CDR3 region is CASSLGDGLPYTESFF. CDR3 DNA: TGTGCCAGCAGCTTAGGGGACGGCCTTCCTTACACTGAATCTTTCTTT.

The J gene is TRBJ1-5, the V gene TRBV6-8, with TRBD1 matching over 7 bases. The CDR3 extends over 19 amino acids. Trimming removed 2 bases from V and 3 bases from J; junction bases left unmatched: 16. The germline gives CDR1 MNHGY, CDR2 SAAAGT. CDR3 sequence reads: CASSYATLLTGCVNQPQHF. The CDR3, as DNA: TGTGCCAGCAGTTACGCGACGCTTCTGACAGGGTGCGTCAATCAGCCCCAGCATTTT.

The table lists this clonotype with many counts. The J gene is TRBJ2-5, the V gene TRBV9; 12 bases align to TRBD1. Germline V CDR1 and CDR2: SGDLS, YYNGEE. CDR3 length: 18 residues. The junction had 11 bases not matched to a gene; V was cut back by 3 bases and J by 2 bases. CDR3 in DNA: TGTGCCAGCAGCGCCCGCCGGGACAGGGGGCGTTATCAAGAGACCCAGTACTTC. It codes for CASSARRDRGRYQETQYF.

The rearrangement joins TRBV15 to TRBJ1-2; D possibly corresponds to TRBD1 (5 bases). The germline V and J ends were trimmed by 4 bases and 4 bases, with 7 bases remaining between them. CDR3 length equals 12 residues. Germline loops: CDR1 LNHNV, CDR2 YYDKDF (reference sequence). The CDR3 loop reads CATSTGTYGYTF. The CDR3 DNA reads as TGTGCCACCAGCACGGGGACCTATGGCTACACCTTC.

This chain uses TRBV6-2 or TRBV6-3 with TRBJ2-1; D remains unclear. V was clipped by 6 bases and J by 8 bases, with 8 bases between them. Per the germline V gene, CDR1 is MNHEY and CDR2 is SVGEGT. The CDR3 totals 11 residues. CDR3 nucleotide sequence: TGTGCCAGCAGCCCATCCTATGAGCAGTTCTTC. Amino acids: CASSPSYEQFF.

In DNA, the CDR3 is TGTGCCAGCAGTACCGTCCAGGGGGGCAATCAGCCCCAGCATTTT. Its translation: CASSTVQGGNQPQHF. The rearrangement joins TRBV6-2 or TRBV6-3 to TRBJ1-5; 7 nucleotides match TRBD1. The CDR3 is 15 residues long. Germline trimming cut 5 bases from V and 2 bases from J; bases unmatched to any gene: 6. Germline CDR1 reads MNHEY; CDR2 reads SVGEGT.

This clonotype has only a few counts. The chain recombines TRBV13 with TRBJ2-3; 12 nucleotides align to TRBD2. V shed 5 bases, J shed 0 bases, and the junction held 3 bases outside the gene matches. There are 16 residues in the CDR3. Looked up from germline, CDR1 is PRHDT and CDR2 is FYEKMQ (reference sequence). For the CDR3, the DNA is TGTGCCAGCAGCCGGACTAGCGGGGTTAGCACAGATACGCAGTATTTT. Its protein is CASSRTSGVSTDTQYF.

CDR3 in DNA: TGTGCCTGGAACCAGGGGTTTGGGGACTATGGCTACACCTTC. Protein: CAWNQGFGDYGYTF. The chain employs TRBV30 and TRBJ1-2; D might be TRBD1 (6 bases). With 4 bases removed from V and 3 bases from J, the gap between germline ends came to 15 bases. The length of the CDR3 is 14 residues. From germline, CDR1 is GTSNPN and CDR2 SVGIG (reference sequence).

This clonotype was seen many times. The CDR3 coding sequence is TGTGCCAGCAGCCAAGTAGTAGGGCTTTACACCGGGGAGCTGTTTTTT. Encoded protein: CASSQVVGLYTGELFF. V is TRBV14 and J is TRBJ2-2; D uncertain. The CDR3 totals 16 residues. CDR1 is SGHDN and CDR2 is FVKESK in the germline V gene. V was shortened by 1 base and J by 3 bases, with 12 bases between the two germline ends.

The rearrangement links TRBV11-2 to TRBJ2-7; D might be TRBD2 (5 bases). The V and J ends lost 2 bases and 0 bases respectively, with 11 bases between them. Germline CDR1 SGHAT, CDR2 FQNNGV. The CDR3 extends over 15 amino acids. CDR3 coding DNA: TGTGCCAGCAGCTTATCGCCGGGAAGCTCCTACGAGCAGTACTTC. It specifies CASSLSPGSSYEQYF.

Ten or more counts support this clonotype. The V gene is TRBV7-2, the J gene TRBJ1-2, with D uncertain. The CDR3 sequence is 13 residues long. CDR1 and CDR2 (germline): SGHTA, FQGNSA. V was shortened by 5 bases and J by 4 bases, with 11 bases between the two germline ends. Here the CDR3 reads CASSTSRFYGYTF. CDR3 nucleotides: TGTGCCAGCAGCACAAGCCGGTTCTATGGCTACACCTTC.